These 19 T cell receptor beta chains originate from one sample sequenced in a study of high-grade serous ovarian cancer treatment subgroups. Tumor tissue was taken before any definitive surgery or chemotherapy was given. TCRdb keeps only in-frame clones here, not all; method: immunoSEQ multiplex PCR. The sample carries approximately 40,000 clones, approximately 81% recorded once. Sequenced sample: tumor tissue. The receptors were sampled from a human donor with high-grade serous ovarian cancer.

V is TRBV7-2 and J is TRBJ2-5; 9 nucleotides align to TRBD2. This CDR3 is 12 amino acids long. Trimming took 3 bases from V and 14 from J; bases not matched to a gene: 7. CDR1 is SGHTA and CDR2 is FQGNSA in the germline V gene. For the CDR3, the DNA is TGTGCCAGCAGCTTTCCCGGGACTAGCCTCTACTTC. It encodes CASSFPGTSLYF.

This clone came up a few times. The chain recombines TRBV27 with TRBJ2-7; 11 bases align to TRBD2. The trim removed 8 bases at V and 2 bases at J, leaving 2 bases unmatched. From germline, CDR1 is MNHEY and CDR2 SMNVEV (reference sequence). CDR3 size: 13 residues. The CDR3: CASRLAGTYEQYF. CDR3 bases: TGTGCCAGCCGACTAGCGGGGACCTACGAGCAGTACTTC.

This clone showed up just once. This chain joins TRBV5-4 and TRBJ2-2; D is perhaps TRBD1 (7 bases). Germline V gene lookup returns CDR1 SGHNT and CDR2 YYREEE (reference sequence). The CDR3 totals 17 residues. V shed 4 bases and J shed 3 bases, with 19 bases lying between them. This CDR3 reads CASSRQNDREDTGELFF. The CDR3, as DNA: TGTGCCAGCAGCCGCCAAAATGACAGGGAGGACACCGGGGAGCTGTTTTTT.

For this clone: Its ends do not fully match the called genes, so a read error is possible. The chain employs TRBV11-2 and TRBJ2-7; D may be TRBD1 (6 bases). This CDR3 is 12 amino acids long. Looked up from germline, CDR1 is SGHAT and CDR2 is FQNNGV. The CDR3 nucleotides are TGTGCCAGCAGCCGAAACCAACAGGGAGTCGACTTC. Translated: CASSRNQQGVDF.

The chain is built from TRBV4-1 and TRBJ1-4; D is ambiguous. Trimming removed 1 base from V and 8 bases from J, with 17 bases in between. The CDR3 spans 16 residues. CDR1 and CDR2 from the germline V gene are MGHRA and YSYEKL. This CDR3 reads CASSQAAGCRGEKLFF. DNA for the CDR3: TGCGCCAGCAGCCAAGCCGCAGGCTGCCGAGGGGAAAAACTGTTTTTT.

V gene TRBV14 combines with J gene TRBJ2-5, with unresolved D. The germline V gene encodes CDR1 SGHDN and CDR2 FVKESK. The CDR3 contains 12 residues. V was cut by 3 bases and J by 2 bases, with 4 bases left in between. The CDR3 DNA reads TGTGCCAGCAGCCAGCTTCAAGAGACCCAGTACTTC. The encoded protein is CASSQLQETQYF. Supplemented by reference TRBV14 and TRBJ2-5, the full variable domain reads EAGVTQFPSHSVIEKGQTVTLRCDPISGHDNLYWYRRVMGKEIKFLLHFVKESKQDESGMPNNRFLAERTGGTYSTLKVQPAELEDSGVYFCASSQLQETQYFGPGTRLLVL.

The chain links TRBV10-3 to TRBJ1-3; D gene uncertain. In germline, CDR1 is ENHRY, CDR2 SYGVKD. V gave up 8 bases and J gave up 0 bases, with 11 bases separating them. The CDR3 is 14 residues long. CDR3 in DNA: TGTGCCATCGGGCGGGAGCTCTCTGGAAACACCATATATTTT. Translation gives CAIGRELSGNTIYF.

The chain links TRBV4-3 to TRBJ2-3; no clear D. The CDR3 length is 16 residues. With 1 base removed from V and 0 bases from J, the gap between germline ends came to 11 bases. Germline V gives CDR1 LGHNA, CDR2 YSLEER. As DNA, the CDR3 is TGCGCCAGCAGCCAAGGTGTGGGTTATAGCACAGATACGCAGTATTTT. Amino acid sequence: CASSQGVGYSTDTQYF.

The CDR3 DNA follows: TGTGCCAGTAGCACAGGGACTGCAAGCACAGATACGCAGTATTTT. It specifies CASSTGTASTDTQYF. This rearrangement joins TRBV19 to TRBJ2-3; possibly TRBD1 or TRBD2 for D (6 bases each). Germline CDR1 LNHDA, CDR2 SQIVND (reference sequence). This CDR3 region has 15 residues. The ends were cut back, 6 bases at V and 0 bases at J, with 13 bases in the middle.

This chain connects TRBV7-3 to TRBJ2-1; a possible D gene is TRBD2 (5 bases). Looked up from germline, CDR1 is SGHTA and CDR2 is FQGTGA. Between the trimmed V and J ends, which lost 3 bases and 0 bases, there was a span of 30 bases. This CDR3 contains 22 residues. CDR3 amino acids: CASSLVAIGRLAHSSSYNEQFF. In nucleotides, the CDR3 is TGTGCCAGCAGCTTGGTAGCGATCGGACGTCTTGCACACTCGAGCTCCTACAATGAGCAGTTCTTC. Looking up the rest from reference TRBV7-3 and TRBJ2-1 gives the full variable domain: GAGVSQTPSNKVTEKGKYVELRCDPISGHTALYWYRQSLGQGPEFLIYFQGTGAADDSGLPNDRFFAVRPEGSVSTLKIQRTERGDSAVYLCASSLVAIGRLAHSSSYNEQFFGPGTRLTVL.

The table lists this clone with a few counts. This chain links TRBV6-5 with TRBJ2-7, with 10 bases aligning to TRBD1. This CDR3 is 15 amino acids long. V shed 6 bases, J shed 3 bases, and the junction held 8 bases outside the gene matches. Germline loops: CDR1 MNHEY, CDR2 SVGAGI. DNA of the CDR3: TGTGCCAGCAGCCGTTCCGGGACAGGGGACTACGAGCAGTACTTC. Encoded protein: CASSRSGTGDYEQYF.

The genes are TRBV7-3 and TRBJ2-7; D call uncertain. V lost 5 bases, J lost 7 bases, and 9 bases lay in between. The germline gives CDR1 SGHTA, CDR2 FQGTGA. The CDR3 covers 11 residues. The CDR3 nucleotides read TGTGCCAGCAGCAGTACCCGTGAGCAGTACTTC. Amino acids: CASSSTREQYF.

The rearrangement joins TRBV18 to TRBJ2-6, with D possibly TRBD1 on 5 matching bases. The V and J ends lost 3 bases and 0 bases respectively, with 9 bases between them. The germline CDR1 and CDR2 sequences are KGHSH and LQKENI. This CDR3 has 16 residues. CDR3 nucleotides: TGTGCCAGCTCACCGCGACAGACCTCTGGGGCCAACGTCCTGACTTTC. Its translation: CASSPRQTSGANVLTF.

This clone was counted between two and nine times. The chain joins TRBV5-1 to TRBJ2-1, with 8 bases fitting TRBD2. Germline CDR1 reads SGHRS; CDR2 reads YFSETQ. The V and J ends lost 4 bases and 4 bases, in that order; junction bases with no gene match: 10. The length of the CDR3 is 16 residues. CDR3 residues: CASSGRTSPHYNEQFF. CDR3 DNA sequence: TGCGCCAGCAGCGGACGGACTAGCCCGCATTACAATGAGCAGTTCTTC.

The V call is TRBV14, the J call TRBJ1-4; D might be TRBD1 (5 bases). The germline V gene has CDR1 SGHDN and CDR2 FVKESK. CDR3 size: 15 residues. V was clipped by 4 bases and J by 8 bases, with 17 bases between them. This CDR3 is CASSPRDSRVEKLFF. The CDR3 coding sequence is TGTGCCAGCAGCCCCCGAGACAGTCGCGTGGAAAAACTGTTTTTT.

The rearrangement links TRBV28 to TRBJ1-5; D is unresolved. Germline values: CDR1 MDHEN, CDR2 SYDVKM. The V end was cut by 5 bases, the J end by 5 bases, with 4 bases between. The CDR3 runs to 11 residues. CDR3 bases: TGTGCCAGCAGTCGATATCAGCCCCAGCATTTT. Protein sequence: CASSRYQPQHF.

The chain employs TRBV6-6 and TRBJ2-7; 7 positions agree with TRBD2. This CDR3 comprises 15 residues. Germline values: CDR1 MNHNY, CDR2 SVGAGI (reference sequence). The V segment lost 0 bases and the J segment 6 bases; nucleotides outside the gene matches: 8. CDR3 sequence: CASSYSWTAGAEQYF. CDR3 nucleotides: TGTGCCAGCAGTTACTCGTGGACTGCGGGAGCCGAGCAGTACTTC.

CDR3 sequence reads: CASIKKDDQKGHTEAFF. For the CDR3, the DNA is TGTGCCAGCATTAAGAAAGATGACCAAAAGGGGCACACTGAAGCTTTCTTT. The chain is built from TRBV11-2 and TRBJ1-1, with D possibly matching TRBD1 (5 bases). This CDR3 spans 17 amino acids. CDR1 and CDR2 from the germline V gene are SGHAT and FQNNGV. V lost 7 bases, J lost 3 bases, and 24 bases lay in between.

Only a few counts were recorded for this clone. The CDR3 DNA sequence: TGTGCCAGCTCACCAGGGGCCACCGGGGAGCTGTTTTTT. Translated, it gives CASSPGATGELFF. The V call is TRBV18, the J call TRBJ2-2; D possibly corresponds to TRBD1 (5 bases). This CDR3 region has 13 residues. The V gene's germline CDR1 is KGHSH and CDR2 LQKENI. The germline V and J ends were trimmed by 2 bases and 4 bases, with 5 bases remaining between them.